These 9 T cell receptor beta chains were all obtained from the same sample, sequenced in a study of human T cells and chemical hapten exposure (dated by TCRdb to the early 2020s). The sample's time point, from its label and the paper: patch test 1, 2 weeks after DPC sensitization. The treatment or condition label for this specimen denotes: therapeutic diphenylcyclopropenone sensitization with weekly scalp DPC. Libraries were constructed by RACE. Instrument on record: NextSeq 500. The public reads were run again by TCRdb, first through fastp at Q25 and then through MiXCR, and only productive beta chains were kept. Rows are combined by CDR3 protein, so each entry shows the most common genes and DNA. The sample profile shows roughly 180,000 distinct CDR3 sequences; 20% to 25% of them were found once. The ten largest clonotypes hold about 6.7% of the sample. Sample: whole blood, taken in connection with sensitization to the hapten diphenylcyclopropenone (DPC). The source is a woman between 50 and 59 years old with alopecia areata. Some clones in this sample may be carry-over from other donors' samples.

The V call is TRBV5-1, the J call TRBJ1-2; D unresolved. V lost 0 bases and J lost 8, with 14 bases in between. Germline V gene lookup returns CDR1 SGHRS and CDR2 YFSETQ. The CDR3 covers 14 residues. The CDR3 bases are TGCGCCAGCAGCTTGGATGATGCGGGCGGAGGCTACACCTTC. Amino acid sequence: CASSLDDAGGGYTF.

The V call is TRBV29-1, the J call TRBJ2-7; 10 bases line up with TRBD1. In germline, CDR1 is SQVTM, CDR2 ANQGSEA. V shed 8 bases and J 3 bases; nucleotides not matched to a gene: 10. The length of the CDR3 is 14 residues. In nucleotides, the CDR3 is TGCAGCTTCATTCCGGGACAGGGGTACTACGAGCAGTACTTC. Its translation is CSFIPGQGYYEQYF.

This clonotype has a handful of counts. The J gene is TRBJ2-7, the V gene TRBV29-1; 10 positions match TRBD1. CDR1 and CDR2 (germline): SQVTM, ANQGSEA. The V gene end was trimmed by 6 bases and the J gene end by 5 bases; junction bases not matched to a gene: 4. The CDR3 extends over 12 amino acids. The CDR3 DNA follows: TGCAGCGTCATGGACAGGGGGAACGAGCAGTACTTC. Protein product: CSVMDRGNEQYF.

This clonotype was observed a handful of times. The chain couples TRBV19 to TRBJ2-1, with D possibly TRBD2 on 6 matching bases. This CDR3 is built from 14 residues. Trimming removed 7 bases at V and 4 bases at J, with 14 bases between. Germline CDR1 LNHDA, CDR2 SQIVND (reference sequence). DNA for the CDR3: TGTGCCAGTACGGCGGGAAGGCTTTACAATGAGCAGTTCTTC. This codes for CASTAGRLYNEQFF.

This clonotype was detected many times. The chain couples TRBV29-1 to TRBJ2-1; D is perhaps TRBD1 (5 bases). Germline CDR1 reads SQVTM; CDR2 reads ANQGSEA. Deletions cut 4 bases from V and 7 bases from J, with 8 bases between. The CDR3 covers 11 residues. CDR3 amino acids: CSVARGNEQFF. CDR3 DNA sequence: TGCAGCGTTGCTAGGGGTAATGAGCAGTTCTTC.

In this sample, this clonotype turned up a few times. J is TRBJ2-1 and V is TRBV6-1, with D unresolved. The CDR3 loop spans 16 amino acids. Per germline, CDR1 MNHNS and CDR2 SASEGT. The germline V and J ends were trimmed by 2 bases and 2 bases, with 13 bases remaining between them. Written as DNA, the CDR3 is TGTGCCAGCAGTGAAAGTTTCGGGTTACCCTACAATGAGCAGTTCTTC. Translated: CASSESFGLPYNEQFF.

This clonotype was observed a handful of times. V usage is TRBV5-1 and J usage is TRBJ1-6, with D possibly matching TRBD1 (6 bases). V was shortened by 4 bases and J by 10 bases, with 15 bases between the two germline ends. There are 14 residues in the CDR3. The V gene's germline CDR1 is SGHRS and CDR2 YFSETQ. The CDR3 DNA follows: TGCGCCAGCAGCGAGGGGGTAGGAGGGTCACCCCTCCACTTT. Protein product: CASSEGVGGSPLHF.

V usage is TRBV9 and J usage is TRBJ2-1; D is possibly TRBD1 or TRBD2 (5 bases each). From germline, CDR1 is SGDLS and CDR2 YYNGEE. The CDR3 extends over 19 amino acids. V shed 0 bases and J shed 1 base, with 20 bases lying between them. CDR3 residues: CASSVATRVPGLSYNEQFF. In DNA form, the CDR3 reads TGTGCCAGCAGCGTAGCTACTAGAGTTCCAGGGCTTTCCTACAATGAGCAGTTCTTC.

The chain links TRBV2 to TRBJ1-5; TRBD1 might be the D (5 bases). Between the trimmed V and J ends, which lost 2 bases and 2 bases, there was a span of 13 bases. CDR3 length equals 16 residues. CDR1 SNHLY and CDR2 FYNNEI come from the germline V gene. This CDR3 reads CASSEQGPKGNQPQHF. The CDR3 nucleotides read TGTGCCAGCAGTGAACAGGGACCGAAGGGCAATCAGCCCCAGCATTTT.